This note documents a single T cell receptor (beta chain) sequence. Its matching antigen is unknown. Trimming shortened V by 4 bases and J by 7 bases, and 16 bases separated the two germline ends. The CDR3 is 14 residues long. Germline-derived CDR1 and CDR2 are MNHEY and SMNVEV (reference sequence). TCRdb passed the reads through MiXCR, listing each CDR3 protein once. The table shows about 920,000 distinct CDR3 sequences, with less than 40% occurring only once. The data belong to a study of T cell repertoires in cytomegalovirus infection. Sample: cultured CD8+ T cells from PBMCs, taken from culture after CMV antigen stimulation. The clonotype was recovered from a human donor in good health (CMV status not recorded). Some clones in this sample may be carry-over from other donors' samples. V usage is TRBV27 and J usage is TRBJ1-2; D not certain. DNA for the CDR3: TGTGCCAGCAGTTCCGGTGCAGTCTACTCTGGCTACACCTTC. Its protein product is CASSSGAVYSGYTF.